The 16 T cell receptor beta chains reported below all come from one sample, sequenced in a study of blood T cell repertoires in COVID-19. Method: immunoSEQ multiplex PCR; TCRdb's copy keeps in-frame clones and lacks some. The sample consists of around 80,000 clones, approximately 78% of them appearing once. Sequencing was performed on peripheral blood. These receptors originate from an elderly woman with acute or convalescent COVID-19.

Written as DNA, the CDR3 is TGTGCCAGCAGTTACTCGGGGGGCTCTGGAAACACCATATATTTT. Encoded protein: CASSYSGGSGNTIYF. The V and J genes are TRBV6-2 or TRBV6-3 and TRBJ1-3; D may be TRBD1 (5 bases). V was clipped by 0 bases and J by 0 bases, with 6 bases between them. Germline loops: CDR1 MNHEY, CDR2 SVGEGT. This CDR3 has 15 residues.

The CDR3 region is CASTLAGGSYEQYF. As DNA, the CDR3 is TGTGCCAGCACCCTAGCGGGGGGGTCCTACGAGCAGTACTTC. This chain links TRBV6-6 with TRBJ2-7, with 12 bases fitting TRBD2. CDR3 length equals 14 residues. V shed 7 bases and J 1 base; nucleotides not matched to a gene: 2. CDR1 MNHNY and CDR2 SVGAGI come from the germline V gene (reference sequence).

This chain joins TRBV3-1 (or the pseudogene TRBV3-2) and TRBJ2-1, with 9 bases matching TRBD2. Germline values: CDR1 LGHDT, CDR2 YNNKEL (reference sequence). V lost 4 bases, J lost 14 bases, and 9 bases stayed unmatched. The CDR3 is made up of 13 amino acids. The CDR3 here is CASSPGLAFGKFF. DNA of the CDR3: TGTGCCAGCAGCCCGGGACTAGCTTTCGGAAAGTTCTTC.

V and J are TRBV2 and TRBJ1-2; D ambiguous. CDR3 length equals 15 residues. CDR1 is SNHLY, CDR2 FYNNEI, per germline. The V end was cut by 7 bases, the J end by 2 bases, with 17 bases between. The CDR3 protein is CASTSEGSMNYGYTF. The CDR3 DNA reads TGTGCCAGCACCTCAGAGGGCAGTATGAACTATGGCTACACCTTC.

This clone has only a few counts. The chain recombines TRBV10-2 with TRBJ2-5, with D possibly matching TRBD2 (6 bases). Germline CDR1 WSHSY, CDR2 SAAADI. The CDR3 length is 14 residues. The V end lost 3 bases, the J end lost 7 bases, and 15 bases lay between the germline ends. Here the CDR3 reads CASSESGLGGTQYF. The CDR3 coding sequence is TGCGCCAGCAGTGAATCCGGCCTCGGGGGGACCCAGTACTTC.

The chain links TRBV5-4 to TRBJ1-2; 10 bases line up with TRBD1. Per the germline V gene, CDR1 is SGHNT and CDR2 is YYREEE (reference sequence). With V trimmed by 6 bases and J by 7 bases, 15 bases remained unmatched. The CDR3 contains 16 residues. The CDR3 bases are TGTGCCAGCAACTCGGGGACAGGGGTTGCCTTGCGTGGCTACACCTTC. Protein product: CASNSGTGVALRGYTF. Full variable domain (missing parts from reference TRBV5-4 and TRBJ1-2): ETGVTQSPTHLIKTRGQQVTLRCSSQSGHNTVSWYQQALGQGPQFIFQYYREEENGRGNFPPRFSGLQFPNYSSELNVNALELDDSALYLCASNSGTGVALRGYTFGSGTRLTVV.

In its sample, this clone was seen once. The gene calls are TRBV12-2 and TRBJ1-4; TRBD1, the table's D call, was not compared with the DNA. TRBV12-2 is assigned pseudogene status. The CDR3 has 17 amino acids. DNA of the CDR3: TGTGCAAGTCGTCCCAGGGGACAGCCCGCAACTAATGAAAAACTGTTTTTT. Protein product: CASRPRGQPATNEKLFF.

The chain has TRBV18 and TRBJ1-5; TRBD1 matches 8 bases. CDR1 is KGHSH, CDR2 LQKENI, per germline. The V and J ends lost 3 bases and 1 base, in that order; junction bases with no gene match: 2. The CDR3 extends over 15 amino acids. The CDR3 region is CASSPDRGSNQPQHF. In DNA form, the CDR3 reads TGTGCCAGCTCACCCGACAGGGGAAGCAATCAGCCCCAGCATTTT.

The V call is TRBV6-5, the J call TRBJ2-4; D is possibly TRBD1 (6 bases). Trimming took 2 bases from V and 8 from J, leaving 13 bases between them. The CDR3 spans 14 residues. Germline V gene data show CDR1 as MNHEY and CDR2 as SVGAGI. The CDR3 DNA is TGTGCCAGCAGTTACATAGGCAGGGGAGACATTCAGTACTTC. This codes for CASSYIGRGDIQYF.

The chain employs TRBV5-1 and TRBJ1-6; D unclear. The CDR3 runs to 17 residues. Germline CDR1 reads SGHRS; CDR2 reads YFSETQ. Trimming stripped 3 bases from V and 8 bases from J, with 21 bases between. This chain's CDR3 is CASSSQSSDYLDSPLHF. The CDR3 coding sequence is TGCGCCAGCAGCTCCCAATCTTCGGACTACCTGGATTCACCCCTCCACTTT. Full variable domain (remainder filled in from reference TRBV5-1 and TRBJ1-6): KAGVTQTPRYLIKTRGQQVTLSCSPISGHRSVSWYQQTPGQGLQFLFEYFSETQRNKGNFPGRFSGRQFSNSRSEMNVSTLELGDSALYLCASSSQSSDYLDSPLHFGNGTRLTVT.

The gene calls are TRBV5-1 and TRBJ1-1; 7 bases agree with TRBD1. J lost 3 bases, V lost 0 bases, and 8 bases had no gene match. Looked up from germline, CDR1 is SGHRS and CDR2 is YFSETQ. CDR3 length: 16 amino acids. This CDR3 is CASSLEGGARDTEAFF. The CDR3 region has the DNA TGCGCCAGCAGCTTGGAAGGGGGCGCTCGAGACACTGAAGCTTTCTTT.

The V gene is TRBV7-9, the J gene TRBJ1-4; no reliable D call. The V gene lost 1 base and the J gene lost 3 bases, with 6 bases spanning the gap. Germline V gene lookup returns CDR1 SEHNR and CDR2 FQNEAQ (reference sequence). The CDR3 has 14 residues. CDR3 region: CASSLGRSNEKLFF. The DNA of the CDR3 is TGTGCCAGCAGCTTAGGGCGGTCTAATGAAAAACTGTTTTTT. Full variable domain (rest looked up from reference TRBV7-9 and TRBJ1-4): DTGVSQNPRHKITKRGQNVTFRCDPISEHNRLYWYRQTLGQGPEFLTYFQNEAQLEKSRLLSDRFSAERPKGSFSTLEIQRTEQGDSAMYLCASSLGRSNEKLFFGSGTQLSVL.

The CDR3 coding sequence is TGTGCCAGCACCAGCCGGGACAGGGGCATCTACGAGCAGTACTTC. Protein: CASTSRDRGIYEQYF. The chain links TRBV27 to TRBJ2-7, with 10 bases matching TRBD1. The CDR3 contains 15 residues. Trimming took 7 bases from V and 3 from J; bases not matched to a gene: 9. Germline V gene data show CDR1 as MNHEY and CDR2 as SMNVEV (reference sequence).

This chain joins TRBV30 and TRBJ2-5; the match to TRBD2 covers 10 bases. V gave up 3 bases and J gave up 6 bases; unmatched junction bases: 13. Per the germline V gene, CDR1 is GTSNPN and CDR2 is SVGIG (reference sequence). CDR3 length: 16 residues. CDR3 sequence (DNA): TGTGCCTGGAGACTCGGGGAGCGGGGGGGCCTTAAGACCCAGTACTTC. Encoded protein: CAWRLGERGGLKTQYF.

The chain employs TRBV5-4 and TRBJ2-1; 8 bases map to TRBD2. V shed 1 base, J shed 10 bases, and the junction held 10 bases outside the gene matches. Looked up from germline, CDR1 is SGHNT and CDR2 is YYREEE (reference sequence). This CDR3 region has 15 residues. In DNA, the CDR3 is TGTGCCAGCAGCTTGTCCGGGACTAGTAGCAACGAGCAGTTCTTC. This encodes CASSLSGTSSNEQFF.

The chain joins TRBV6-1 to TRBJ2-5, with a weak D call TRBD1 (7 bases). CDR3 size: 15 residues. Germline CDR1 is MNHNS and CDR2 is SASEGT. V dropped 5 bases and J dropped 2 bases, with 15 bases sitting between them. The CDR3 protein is CASSTAQGGQETQYF. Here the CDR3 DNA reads TGTGCCAGCAGTACCGCCCAGGGGGGTCAAGAGACCCAGTACTTC.